The 10 T cell receptor beta chains below were found in one sample sequenced in a study of PD-1 blockade in classical Hodgkin lymphoma. Only in-frame clones appear in the TCRdb table, and some are missing; sequencing was by immunoSEQ multiplex PCR. Altogether about 19,000 clones are present, less than 85% being singletons, with the ten largest covering about 5.9%. Each patient experienced a relapse that followed autologous stem cell transplantation, and brentuximab vedotin exposure varied. The sample was peripheral blood mononuclear cells (PBMCs), taken at baseline. Every receptor here comes from a human donor with classical Hodgkin lymphoma.

The rearrangement uses TRBV28 and TRBJ1-2, with TRBD1 matching 8 bases. With 8 bases clipped from V and 2 bases from J, the junction kept 10 bases outside the gene matches. The CDR3 extends over 15 amino acids. Per germline, CDR1 MDHEN and CDR2 SYDVKM. The CDR3 here is CASHRLRQGNYGYTF. CDR3 sequence (DNA): TGTGCCAGCCACAGATTACGACAGGGGAACTATGGCTACACCTTC.

This chain connects TRBV27 to TRBJ2-1, with D uncertain. The ends were cut back, 0 bases at V and 7 bases at J, with 16 bases in the middle. CDR1 and CDR2 (germline): MNHEY, SMNVEV (reference sequence). The CDR3 has 16 amino acids. The CDR3 loop is CASSLSGPQNWNEQFF. Here the CDR3 DNA reads TGTGCCAGCAGTTTATCCGGGCCCCAAAATTGGAATGAGCAGTTCTTC.

The chain carries TRBV1 and TRBJ1-2. TRBV1 is classified as a pseudogene. The CDR3 has 16 amino acids. The CDR3 is CTSTPLTQRVSYGYTF. The DNA of the CDR3 is TGCACCAGCACCCCCTTGACGCAACGAGTTTCGTATGGCTACACCTTC.

This chain uses TRBV6-1 with TRBJ2-2, with D possibly matching TRBD1 (5 bases). The length of the CDR3 is 16 residues. The germline gives CDR1 MNHNS, CDR2 SASEGT. Trimming stripped 2 bases from V and 5 bases from J, with 15 bases between. CDR3 loop: CASSERLGVSTGELFF. In DNA, the CDR3 is TGTGCCAGCAGTGAAAGGTTAGGGGTTTCTACCGGGGAGCTGTTTTTT.

The chain links TRBV19 to TRBJ1-2; D gene uncertain. Germline V lookup: CDR1 LNHDA, CDR2 SQIVND (reference sequence). V was shortened by 6 bases and J by 7 bases, with 15 bases between the two germline ends. The CDR3 consists of 13 residues. As DNA, the CDR3 is TGTGCCAGTAGCAGAGCACGATTGACTGGCTACACCTTC. This translates into CASSRARLTGYTF.

The rearrangement joins TRBV19 to TRBJ2-1; D possibly corresponds to TRBD2 (6 bases). Germline-derived CDR1 and CDR2 are LNHDA and SQIVND (reference sequence). The CDR3 totals 14 residues. V lost 7 bases and J 4 bases, leaving 14 bases between the germline ends. CDR3: CASTALASYNEQFF. The CDR3 coding sequence is TGTGCCAGTACCGCACTAGCTTCTTACAATGAGCAGTTCTTC.

The V gene is TRBV4-3, the J gene TRBJ1-3; 8 positions agree with TRBD1. Unmatched junction bases numbered 4, after V lost 3 bases and J lost 0 bases. In germline, CDR1 is LGHNA, CDR2 YSLEER. The length of the CDR3 is 16 residues. CDR3 residues: CASSQGTGPSGNTIYF. The CDR3, as DNA: TGCGCCAGCAGCCAGGGGACAGGACCCTCTGGAAACACCATATATTTT.

The chain combines TRBV5-8 with TRBJ2-1; 10 bases match TRBD1. Germline V lookup: CDR1 SGHTS, CDR2 YDEGEE. The CDR3 extends over 15 amino acids. Trimming took 4 bases from V and 3 from J; bases not matched to a gene: 4. In DNA form, the CDR3 reads TGTGCCAGCAGCCTGGACAGGGGGTTCTACAATGAGCAGTTCTTC. Translated, it gives CASSLDRGFYNEQFF.

V is TRBV6-1 and J is TRBJ2-7, with D uncertain. This CDR3 has 16 amino acids. Per the germline V gene, CDR1 is MNHNS and CDR2 is SASEGT. The V end was cut by 4 bases, the J end by 5 bases, with 21 bases between. This chain's CDR3 is CASSGYIGPPQNEQYF. The CDR3 DNA sequence: TGTGCCAGCAGTGGATACATTGGGCCCCCGCAAAACGAGCAGTACTTC.

V and J are TRBV27 and TRBJ1-6, with a tentative D call TRBD1 (5 bases). There are 14 residues in the CDR3. V gave up 10 bases and J gave up 3 bases, with 13 bases separating them. Per germline, CDR1 MNHEY and CDR2 SMNVEV (reference sequence). The CDR3 protein is CATRGGGYNSPLHF. In DNA, the CDR3 is TGTGCCACCCGTGGGGGAGGCTATAATTCACCCCTCCACTTT.